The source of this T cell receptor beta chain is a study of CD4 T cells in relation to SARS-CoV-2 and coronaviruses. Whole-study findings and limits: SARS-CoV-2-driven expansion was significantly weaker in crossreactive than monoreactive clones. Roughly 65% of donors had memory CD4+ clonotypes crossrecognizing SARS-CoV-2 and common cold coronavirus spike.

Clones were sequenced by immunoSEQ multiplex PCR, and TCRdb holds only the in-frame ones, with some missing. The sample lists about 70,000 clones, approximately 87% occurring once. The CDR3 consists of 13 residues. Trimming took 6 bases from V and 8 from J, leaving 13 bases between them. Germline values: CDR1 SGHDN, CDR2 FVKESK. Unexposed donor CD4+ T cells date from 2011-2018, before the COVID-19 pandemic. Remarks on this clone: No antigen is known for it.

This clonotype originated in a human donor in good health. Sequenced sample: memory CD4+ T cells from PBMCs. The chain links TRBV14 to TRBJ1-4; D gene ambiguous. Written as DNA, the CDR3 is TGTGCCAGCAGTCTGAATATTGGGGAAAAACTGTTTTTT. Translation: CASSLNIGEKLFF. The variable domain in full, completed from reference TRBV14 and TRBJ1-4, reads EAGVTQFPSHSVIEKGQTVTLRCDPISGHDNLYWYRRVMGKEIKFLLHFVKESKQDESGMPNNRFLAERTGGTYSTLKVQPAELEDSGVYFCASSLNIGEKLFFGSGTQLSVL.